The 23 T cell receptor beta chains listed next were all sequenced from one sample in a study of blood T cells in healthy people across ages. Primed by a sample-barcoded 5' primer and a J-beta primer mix, a second PCR proceeded for 7 to 11 cycles. TCRdb re-derived calls from the 5' RACE reads in MiXCR, one entry per CDR3 protein. The data show approximately 1.5 million distinct CDR3 sequences, less than 45% seen once. The material sequenced was blood. The receptors stem from a woman under 30 in good health.

The sample holds a few counts of this clonotype. At one boundary the junction diverges from the germline segment, which might be a read error. V gene TRBV4-3 combines with J gene TRBJ2-7; 11 bases fit TRBD1. Germline CDR1 reads LGHNA; CDR2 reads YSLEER. CDR3 length: 15 amino acids. CDR3 amino acids: CASSQGQGASYEQYF. The CDR3 region has the DNA TGTGCCAGCAGCCAAGGACAGGGGGCGAGTTACGAGCAGTACTTC.

The chain joins TRBV20-1 to TRBJ2-7, with 8 bases lining up with TRBD1. Trimming removed 3 bases from V and 4 bases from J; junction bases left unmatched: 8. The germline CDR1 and CDR2 sequences are DFQATT and SNEGSKA (reference sequence). The CDR3 is 14 amino acids. The CDR3 protein is CSASVTGARYEQYF. The DNA of the CDR3 is TGCAGTGCTAGTGTGACAGGGGCTAGATACGAGCAGTACTTC.

J is TRBJ1-2 and V is TRBV6-5, with D perhaps matching TRBD1 (6 bases). The V gene's germline CDR1 is MNHEY and CDR2 SVGAGI. The V gene lost 5 bases and the J gene lost 10 bases, with 26 bases spanning the gap. The CDR3 spans 16 residues. DNA of the CDR3: TGTGCCAGCAGTCCCCGGGGGCAGTTCCTTTGGAATGACTACACCTTC. As protein: CASSPRGQFLWNDYTF.

This clonotype was picked up a small number of times. The chain is built from TRBV20-1 and TRBJ1-3; D is uncertain. Germline V lookup: CDR1 DFQATT, CDR2 SNEGSKA (reference sequence). The CDR3 length is 12 residues. CDR3 loop: CTCAGTGNTIYF. The CDR3 DNA reads TGCACTTGCGCGGGGACTGGAAACACCATATATTTT.

This clonotype has a handful of counts. The chain is built from TRBV29-1 and TRBJ2-2; the D is unclear. Germline CDR1 SQVTM, CDR2 ANQGSEA. The V end was cut by 0 bases, the J end by 0 bases, with 2 bases between. The CDR3 consists of 13 residues. CDR3 loop: CSVEDTNTGELFF. For the CDR3, the DNA is TGCAGCGTTGAAGATACGAACACCGGGGAGCTGTTTTTT.

The chain uses TRBV11-1 and TRBJ2-7; 8 bases map to TRBD1. CDR1 SGHAT and CDR2 FQDESV come from the germline V gene (reference sequence). J gave up 5 bases and V 5 bases, and 8 bases lay outside the gene matches. The CDR3 spans 14 residues. CDR3 DNA sequence: TGTGCCAGCAGCCATCCGACAGGGGTAGACGAGCAGTACTTC. The encoded protein is CASSHPTGVDEQYF.

The chain combines TRBV28 with TRBJ2-4; 8 positions match TRBD2. The J call may be faulty, since TRBJ2-7 better matches the DNA end. The CDR3 runs to 15 residues. Germline CDR1 MDHEN, CDR2 SYDVKM. The CDR3 sequence: CASSSPPGGVYEQYF. The CDR3 DNA follows: TGTGCCAGCAGTTCCCCGCCGGGGGGGGTCTACGAGCAGTACTTC.

This clonotype was observed a handful of times. The chain is built from TRBV13 and TRBJ1-2, with TRBD1 as a possible D gene (5 bases). Per the germline V gene, CDR1 is PRHDT and CDR2 is FYEKMQ (reference sequence). The CDR3 runs to 12 residues. V was pared by 5 bases and J by 8 bases, with 12 bases between. The DNA of the CDR3 is TGTGCCAGCAGCCGAGGGGTTGACGGCTACACCTTC. Amino acids: CASSRGVDGYTF. The whole variable domain, remainder taken from reference TRBV13 and TRBJ1-2, is AAGVIQSPRHLIKEKRETATLKCYPIPRHDTVYWYQQGPGQDPQFLISFYEKMQSDKGSIPDRFSAQQFSDYHSELNMSSLELGDSALYFCASSRGVDGYTFGSGTRLTVV.

The chain links TRBV4-3 to TRBJ2-5; D call uncertain. Germline loops: CDR1 LGHNA, CDR2 YSLEER. V gave up 0 bases and J gave up 11 bases, with 16 bases separating them. The CDR3 extends over 14 amino acids. CDR3: CASSQDNRYNEQYF. CDR3 nucleotides: TGCGCCAGCAGCCAAGATAACAGATACAATGAGCAGTACTTC.

V is TRBV30 and J is TRBJ2-2; D is possibly TRBD2 (5 bases). The V gene's germline CDR1 is GTSNPN and CDR2 SVGIG (reference sequence). Trimming pared 0 bases from V and 6 bases from J, leaving 11 bases between. The CDR3 contains 14 residues. This CDR3 is CAWSVGSWAGELFF. The CDR3, as DNA: TGTGCCTGGAGTGTAGGGAGTTGGGCCGGGGAGCTGTTTTTT.

The chain is built from TRBV10-3 and TRBJ2-3; maybe TRBD1 (6 bases). CDR1 and CDR2 from the germline V gene are ENHRY and SYGVKD. The CDR3 covers 16 residues. The germline V and J ends were trimmed by 2 bases and 0 bases, with 12 bases remaining between them. The CDR3 DNA is TGTGCCATCAGTGAGAAGGACAGAACTAGCACAGATACGCAGTATTTT. It translates to CAISEKDRTSTDTQYF.

The gene calls are TRBV6-2 or TRBV6-3 and TRBJ1-5; possible D gene TRBD1, 5 bases. Germline V gene data show CDR1 as MNHEY and CDR2 as SVGEGT. Between the trimmed V and J ends, which lost 2 bases and 2 bases, there was a span of 16 bases. The CDR3 consists of 17 residues. The CDR3 sequence: CASSYRIGREGNQPQHF. The CDR3 DNA is TGTGCCAGCAGTTACAGGATTGGCAGGGAAGGCAATCAGCCCCAGCATTTT.

The chain combines TRBV5-1 with TRBJ2-3, with TRBD2 matching over 8 bases. Looked up from germline, CDR1 is SGHRS and CDR2 is YFSETQ. The J segment lost 5 bases and the V segment lost 5 bases, leaving 7 bases of the junction unmatched. The CDR3 consists of 14 residues. In nucleotides, the CDR3 is TGCGCCAGCAGGATGGTAGCGGGGAGAGATACGCAGTATTTT. This encodes CASRMVAGRDTQYF.

This chain uses TRBV6-5 with TRBJ1-4, with TRBD1 matching over 7 bases. The V segment lost 5 bases and the J segment 5 bases; nucleotides outside the gene matches: 5. There are 14 residues in the CDR3. Per the germline V gene, CDR1 is MNHEY and CDR2 is SVGAGI. The CDR3 DNA is TGTGCCAGCAGTGCTGAGGACAGGAATGAAAAACTGTTTTTT. It is translated as CASSAEDRNEKLFF.

The genes are TRBV18 and TRBJ2-4; D is uncertain. Germline V gene lookup returns CDR1 KGHSH and CDR2 LQKENI. This CDR3 has 13 residues. V was cut by 3 bases and J by 13 bases, with 16 bases left in between. In DNA form, the CDR3 reads TGTGCCAGCTCACCGCGGACGGCTAATGAGCAGTACTTC. It encodes CASSPRTANEQYF.

The V and J genes are TRBV6-5 and TRBJ1-2; D gene ambiguous. CDR3 size: 16 residues. The V gene's germline CDR1 is MNHEY and CDR2 SVGAGI. V lost 5 bases and J 0 bases, leaving 16 bases between the germline ends. CDR3 loop: CASSPREGRANYGYTF. CDR3 coding DNA: TGTGCCAGCAGTCCCCGGGAGGGCCGAGCTAACTATGGCTACACCTTC.

This clonotype occurred a few times. The chain is built from TRBV4-3 and TRBJ2-3; D gene uncertain. The CDR3 has 14 amino acids. Germline CDR1 and CDR2: LGHNA and YSLEER. V was cut by 4 bases and J by 2 bases, with 10 bases left in between. The CDR3 DNA is TGCGCCAGCAGCCCTCGTGTTAACACAGATACGCAGTATTTT. It codes for CASSPRVNTDTQYF.

The sample holds a few counts of this clonotype. The V gene is TRBV20-1, the J gene TRBJ2-5; the D is unclear. This CDR3 region has 12 residues. CDR1 is DFQATT and CDR2 is SNEGSKA in the germline V gene (reference sequence). V gave up 6 bases and J gave up 3 bases, with 11 bases separating them. CDR3 sequence: CSAIFSEETQYF. CDR3 coding DNA: TGCAGTGCCATATTCTCTGAAGAGACCCAGTACTTC.

CDR3 in DNA: TGTGCCAGCCGACCGGGACTTATCACAGATACGCAGTATTTT. Translated: CASRPGLITDTQYF. J is TRBJ2-3 and V is TRBV27; a possible D gene is TRBD2 (6 bases). V lost 8 bases and J lost 2, with 14 bases in between. The CDR3 spans 14 residues. Germline CDR1 MNHEY, CDR2 SMNVEV (reference sequence).

This clonotype was recorded at least ten times. V gene TRBV12-3 or TRBV12-4 combines with J gene TRBJ2-3, with TRBD1 identical over 7 bases. With 2 bases clipped from V and 6 bases from J, the junction kept 2 bases outside the gene matches. The CDR3 sequence is 13 residues long. In DNA, the CDR3 is TGTGCCAGCAGTTTAAGGGGGCCGGATACGCAGTATTTT. It translates to CASSLRGPDTQYF.

This sequence joins TRBV12-3 or TRBV12-4 and TRBJ2-7; D possibly corresponds to TRBD2 (6 bases). The V end was cut by 6 bases, the J end by 4 bases, with 10 bases between. The CDR3 runs to 12 residues. The CDR3 loop reads CASRPEGYEQYF. The CDR3 nucleotides are TGTGCCAGCAGACCGGAGGGGTACGAGCAGTACTTC.

This clonotype was seen a few times. This chain connects TRBV7-2 to TRBJ1-5; D gene unclear. This CDR3 comprises 14 residues. Germline V gene lookup returns CDR1 SGHTA and CDR2 FQGNSA. V was pared by 3 bases and J by 2 bases, with 8 bases between. CDR3: CASSLTVGNQPQHF. Here the CDR3 DNA reads TGTGCCAGCAGCTTGACGGTCGGCAATCAGCCCCAGCATTTT.

The chain uses TRBV29-1 and TRBJ1-2; TRBD1 matches at 9 bases. CDR3 length equals 12 residues. Germline V gives CDR1 SQVTM, CDR2 ANQGSEA. V dropped 6 bases and J dropped 9; count of bases not matched to a gene: 8. CDR3 coding DNA: TGCAGCGTGTCAGTACAGGGGGCTAGCTACACCTTC. Encoded protein: CSVSVQGASYTF.